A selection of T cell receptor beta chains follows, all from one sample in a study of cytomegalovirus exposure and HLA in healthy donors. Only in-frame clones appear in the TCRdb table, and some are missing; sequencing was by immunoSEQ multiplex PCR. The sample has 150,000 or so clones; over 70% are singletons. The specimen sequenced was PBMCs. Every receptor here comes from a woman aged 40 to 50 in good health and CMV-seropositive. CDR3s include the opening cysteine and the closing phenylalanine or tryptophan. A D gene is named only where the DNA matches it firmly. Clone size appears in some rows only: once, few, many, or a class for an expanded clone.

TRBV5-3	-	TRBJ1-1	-	CARSFRENTEAFF	TGTGCCAGAAGCTTCCGGGAGAACACTGAAGCTTTCTTT
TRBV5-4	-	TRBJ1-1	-	CASSFAPDRENTEAFF	TGTGCCAGCAGCTTCGCTCCGGACAGAGAGAACACTGAAGCTTTCTTT
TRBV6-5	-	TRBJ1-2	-	CASRENGGNYGYTF	TGTGCCAGCAGAGAGAATGGGGGGAACTATGGCTACACCTTC
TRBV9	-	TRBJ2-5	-	CASSTRQEQETQYF	TGTGCCAGCAGCACCCGACAGGAGCAAGAGACCCAGTACTTC
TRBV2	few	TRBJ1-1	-	CASRDTSLLLNTEAFF	TGTGCCAGCAGGGACACTTCCCTATTACTGAACACTGAAGCTTTCTTT
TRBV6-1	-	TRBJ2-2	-	CASSDLRGQSNTGELFF	TGTGCCAGCAGTGACCTACGAGGACAGTCGAACACCGGGGAGCTGTTTTTT
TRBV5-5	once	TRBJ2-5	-	CASSLDIWETQYF	TGTGCCAGCAGCTTAGACATATGGGAGACCCAGTACTTC
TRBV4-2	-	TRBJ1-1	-	CASSQDSLRSTEAFF	TGTGCCAGCAGCCAAGATTCACTCCGTTCCACTGAAGCTTTCTTT
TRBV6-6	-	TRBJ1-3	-	CASSPYLNTIYF	TGTGCCAGCAGCCCCTATCTCAACACCATATATTTT
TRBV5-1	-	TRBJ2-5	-	CASSLRGEETQYF	TGCGCCAGCAGCTTACGGGGTGAAGAGACCCAGTACTTC
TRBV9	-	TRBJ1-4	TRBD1	CAGSVGNQGANEKLFF	TGTGCCGGCAGCGTGGGGAATCAGGGGGCAAATGAAAAACTGTTTTTT
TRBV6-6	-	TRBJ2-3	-	CAGQDSLTDTQYF	TGTGCCGGACAAGACAGCCTCACAGATACGCAGTATTTT
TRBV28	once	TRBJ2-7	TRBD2	CATEAGGPYEQYF	TGTGCCACGGAGGCGGGGGGACCCTACGAGCAGTACTTC
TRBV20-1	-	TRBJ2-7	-	CSASLVYEQYF	TGCAGTGCTAGTCTGGTCTACGAGCAGTACTTC
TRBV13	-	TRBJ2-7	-	CASSYIRGGVSEQYF	TGTGCCAGCAGCTATATCAGAGGGGGAGTTTCCGAGCAGTACTTC
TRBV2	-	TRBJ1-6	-	CASSLRESSYNSPLHF	TGTGCCAGCAGTTTGAGGGAAAGCTCCTATAATTCACCCCTCCACTTT
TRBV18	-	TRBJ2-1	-	CASSPLSGGVSYEQFF	TGTGCCAGCTCACCACTGTCCGGGGGAGTTAGCTATGAGCAGTTCTTC
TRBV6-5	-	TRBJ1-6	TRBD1	CASSVSDRVGSPLHF	TGTGCCAGCAGCGTCTCAGACAGGGTTGGGTCACCCCTCCACTTT
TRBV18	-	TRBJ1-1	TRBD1	CASKYGTAFEAFF	TGTGCCAGCAAATATGGGACAGCCTTTGAAGCTTTCTTT
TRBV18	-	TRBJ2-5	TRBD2	CASSPQRTSGSETQYF	TGTGCCAGCTCACCACAACGGACTAGCGGGTCAGAGACCCAGTACTTC
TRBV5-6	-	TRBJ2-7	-	CASSAGEYEQYF	TGTGCCAGCAGCGCCGGGGAGTACGAGCAGTACTTC
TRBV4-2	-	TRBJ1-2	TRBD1	CASSQGGQTNYGYTF	TGTGCCAGCAGCCAGGGGGGACAGACTAACTATGGCTACACCTTC
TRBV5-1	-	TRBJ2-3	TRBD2	CASSTGTSGGASDTQYF	TGCGCCAGCAGCACCGGGACTAGCGGGGGGGCTTCAGATACGCAGTATTTT
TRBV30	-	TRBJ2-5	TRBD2	CAWSVRRGGLSQETQYF	TGTGCCTGGAGTGTACGGCGGGGGGGCCTTTCCCAAGAGACCCAGTACTTC
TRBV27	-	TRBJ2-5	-	CASTPRWGPVLVQYF	TGTGCCAGCACGCCTAGGTGGGGCCCGGTTCTTGTCCAGTACTTC
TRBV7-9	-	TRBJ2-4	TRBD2	CASSYSGGTNIQYF	TGTGCCAGCAGCTATTCGGGGGGGACAAACATTCAGTACTTC
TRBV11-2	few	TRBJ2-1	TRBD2	CASSALLAGGPLF	TGTGCCAGCAGCGCGTTACTAGCGGGTGGGCCTCTCTTC
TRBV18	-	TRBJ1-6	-	CASSPVNSGMNSPLHF	TGTGCCAGCTCACCAGTGAATTCAGGGATGAATTCACCCCTCCACTTT
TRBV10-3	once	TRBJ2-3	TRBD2	CAISESTAGGNTDTQYF	TGTGCCATCAGTGAGTCGACGGCGGGGGGAAACACAGATACGCAGTATTTT
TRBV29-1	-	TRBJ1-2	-	CSAERTVYGYTF	TGCAGCGCTGAGCGGACTGTCTATGGCTACACCTTC
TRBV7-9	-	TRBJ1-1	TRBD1	CASSLVGTGIRNTEAFF	TGTGCCAGCAGCTTAGTCGGGACAGGGATTCGGAACACTGAAGCTTTCTTT
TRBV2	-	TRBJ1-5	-	CASSEALGPNQPQHF	TGTGCCAGCAGTGAAGCGCTGGGGCCCAATCAGCCCCAGCATTTT
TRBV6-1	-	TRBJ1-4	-	CASREIWTDNEKLFF	TGTGCCAGCAGGGAAATATGGACAGATAATGAAAAACTGTTTTTT
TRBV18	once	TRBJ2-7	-	CASSPLRGDEQYF	TGTGCCAGCTCACCACTCCGCGGCGACGAGCAGTACTTC
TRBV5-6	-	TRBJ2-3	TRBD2	CASSRTSGGKTDTQYF	TGTGCCAGCAGCCGGACTAGCGGGGGGAAGACAGATACGCAGTATTTT
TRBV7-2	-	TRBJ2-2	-	CASSSQYTGELFF	TGTGCCAGCAGCTCCCAATACACCGGGGAGCTGTTTTTT
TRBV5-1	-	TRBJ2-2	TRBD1	CASSWTGNTGELFF	TGCGCCAGCAGCTGGACAGGGAACACCGGGGAGCTGTTTTTT
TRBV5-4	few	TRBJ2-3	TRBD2	CASSQDRAGGTDTQYF	TGTGCCAGCAGCCAAGATAGGGCGGGGGGAACAGATACGCAGTATTTT
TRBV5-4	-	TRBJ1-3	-	CASSLTKLLGGSGNTIYF	TGTGCCAGCAGCTTGACCAAGCTTCTGGGGGGCTCTGGAAACACCATATATTTT
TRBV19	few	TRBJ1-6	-	CASTPMAGSPLHF	TGTGCCAGTACTCCCATGGCGGGTTCACCCCTCCACTTT
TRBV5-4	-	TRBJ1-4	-	CASSLSFSSAADNEKLFF	TGTGCCAGCAGCTTGTCTTTTAGCTCGGCAGCCGATAATGAAAAACTGTTTTTT
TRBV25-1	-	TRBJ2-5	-	CASSDEGTEPEETQYF	TGTGCCAGCAGTGATGAAGGGACTGAGCCGGAAGAGACCCAGTACTTC